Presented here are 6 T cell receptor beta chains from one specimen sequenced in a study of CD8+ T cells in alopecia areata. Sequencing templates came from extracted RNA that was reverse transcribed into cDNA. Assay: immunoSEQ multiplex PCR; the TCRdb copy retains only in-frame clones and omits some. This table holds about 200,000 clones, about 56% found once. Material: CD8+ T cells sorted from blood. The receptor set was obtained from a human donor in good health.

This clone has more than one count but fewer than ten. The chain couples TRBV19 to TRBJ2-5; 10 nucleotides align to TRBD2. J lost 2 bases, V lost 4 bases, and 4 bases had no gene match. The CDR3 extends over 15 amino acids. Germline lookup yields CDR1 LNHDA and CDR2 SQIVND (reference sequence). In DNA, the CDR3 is TGTGCCAGTAGTACAACAGCGGGGGGGCAAGAGACCCAGTACTTC. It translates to CASSTTAGGQETQYF.

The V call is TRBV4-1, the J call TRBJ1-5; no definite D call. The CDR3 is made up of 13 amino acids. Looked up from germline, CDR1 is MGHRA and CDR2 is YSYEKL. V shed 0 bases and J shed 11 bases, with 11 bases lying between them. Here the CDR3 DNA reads TGCGCCAGCAGCCAAGATGGCCGGGCCGCCCAGCATTTT. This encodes CASSQDGRAAQHF.

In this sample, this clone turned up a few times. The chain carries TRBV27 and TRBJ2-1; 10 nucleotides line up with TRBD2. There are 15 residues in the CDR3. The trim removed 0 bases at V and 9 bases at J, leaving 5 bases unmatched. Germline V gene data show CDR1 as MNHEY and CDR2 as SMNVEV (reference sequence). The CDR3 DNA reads TGTGCCAGCAGTTTATCTAGCGGGGGGCGGAGTGAGCAGTTCTTC. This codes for CASSLSSGGRSEQFF.

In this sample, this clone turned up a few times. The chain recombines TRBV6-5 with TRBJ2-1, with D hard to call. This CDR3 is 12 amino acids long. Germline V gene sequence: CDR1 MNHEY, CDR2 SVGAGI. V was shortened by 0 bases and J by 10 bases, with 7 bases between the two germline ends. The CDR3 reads CASSYSRREQFF. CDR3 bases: TGTGCCAGCAGTTACTCGAGGCGGGAGCAGTTCTTC.

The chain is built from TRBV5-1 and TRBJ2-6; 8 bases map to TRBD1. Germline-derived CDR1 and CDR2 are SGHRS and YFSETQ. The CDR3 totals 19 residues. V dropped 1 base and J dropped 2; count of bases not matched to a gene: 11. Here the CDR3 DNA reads TGCGCCAGCAGCTTGCTGCTTGAGACAGGGGTTGCTGGGGCCAACGTCCTGACTTTC. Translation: CASSLLLETGVAGANVLTF.

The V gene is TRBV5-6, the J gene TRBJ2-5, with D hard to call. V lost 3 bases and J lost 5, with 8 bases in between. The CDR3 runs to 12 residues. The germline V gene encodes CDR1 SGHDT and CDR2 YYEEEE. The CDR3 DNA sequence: TGTGCCAGCAGCTCCCGTATTGAGACCCAGTACTTC. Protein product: CASSSRIETQYF.